Listed here are 2 T cell receptor beta chains from one sample, sequenced in a study of T cell changes during pregnancy in multiple sclerosis. TCRdb keeps only in-frame clones here, not all; method: immunoSEQ multiplex PCR. Among some 110,000 clones listed, roughly nine tenths were seen once. The sample in question was peripheral blood, obtained before pregnancy. The receptor set was obtained from a female donor with multiple sclerosis, enrolled in a pregnancy study.

The rearrangement joins TRBV9 to TRBJ1-4; 8 nucleotides align to TRBD1. The ends lost 4 bases at V and 8 bases at J; junction bases unmatched: 7. Germline V lookup: CDR1 SGDLS, CDR2 YYNGEE. This CDR3 has 14 residues. The CDR3 reads CASSPRQGKEKLFF. Here the CDR3 DNA reads TGTGCCAGCAGCCCCCGACAGGGGAAAGAAAAACTGTTTTTT.

This clone was recorded only once. CDR3 region: CASSNSLNEQFF. CDR3 DNA sequence: TGTGCCAGTAGTAACTCCTTAAATGAGCAGTTCTTC. V is TRBV19 and J is TRBJ2-1; D call uncertain. Germline V gene lookup returns CDR1 LNHDA and CDR2 SQIVND (reference sequence). Trimming cost V 4 bases and J 7 bases, with 8 bases left between them. The CDR3 runs to 12 residues.